This T cell receptor beta chain was retrieved from a study of Graves' ophthalmopathy and Graves' hyperthyroidism. Germline V gene sequence: CDR1 ENHRY, CDR2 SYGVKD. This CDR3 is 11 amino acids long. This clonotype occurred once. Patients in the hyperthyroidism group, adults aged 18 to 65, were newly diagnosed, under 2 months' duration. TCR beta CDR3 amplification used RNA transcripts. The workflow started with a first-round RT-PCR run with HTBI primers and then moved on to a second-round multiplex PCR. TCRdb recomputed calls from the multiplex PCR reads with MiXCR, one row per CDR3 protein. The sample includes more than 1,000,000 distinct CDR3 sequences, 35% to 45% of them seen just once.

Sequences were obtained from peripheral blood or thyroid tissue (not recorded which). V usage is TRBV10-3 and J usage is TRBJ2-7; D unclear. The DNA end is more similar to TRBJ2-1, so the J call may be wrong. The sequence came from an adult man with Graves' hyperthyroidism. CDR3: CAISVVNEQFF. The CDR3, as DNA: TGTGCCATCAGTGTAGTGAATGAGCAGTTCTTC.